The subject of this entry is one TCR beta chain. Its specificity is unknown. Some clones are missing from TCRdb's copy, which holds only in-frame ones; the method was immunoSEQ multiplex PCR. Of approximately 100,000 clones listed, approximately 87% are singletons. This sample is drawn from a study of T cell responses to AZD1222 COVID-19 vaccine. Study overall: Timing groups of about 4 and about 12 weeks for second doses were pooled. Whole-study findings and limits: The peak T cell response came first, and repertoires were sampled only after it.

The sample was peripheral blood, taken on day 0 of AZD1222 vaccination. This receptor was taken from an adult in good health.

The CDR3 region has the DNA TGTGCCAGCAGTTTCGGTTTGAACACTGAAGCTTTCTTT. It specifies CASSFGLNTEAFF. The genes are TRBV6-5 and TRBJ1-1; no reliable D call. Germline CDR1 MNHEY, CDR2 SVGAGI. The CDR3 has 13 residues. Trimming left V 4 bases short and J 0 bases short, with 6 bases between.